This paragraph reports one T cell receptor beta chain. These data originate in a study of T cells in Graves' hyperthyroidism and ophthalmopathy. Germline CDR1 MNHNS, CDR2 SASEGT. CDR3 size: 14 residues. V lost 7 bases to trimming and J lost 1 base; unmatched junction nucleotides: 3. Amplification yielded TCR beta CDR3 regions, with RNA transcripts as the source. The HTBI set primed first-round TCR CDR3 RT-PCR. One entry per CDR3 protein results from TCRdb running MiXCR on the multiplex PCR reads. The table includes approximately 530,000 distinct CDR3 sequences, about a sixth detected once. The V and J genes are TRBV6-1 and TRBJ1-1; 10 bases fit TRBD1. Sequencing input: blood. The origin of this receptor is a woman younger than 35 with Graves' hyperthyroidism. The CDR3 region is CASKTGGPNTEAFF. The CDR3 DNA follows: TGTGCCAGCAAGACAGGGGGCCCGAACACTGAAGCTTTCTTT.